This T cell receptor (beta chain) was sequenced during a study of T-cell memory formation after mild COVID-19. The study's findings and limits: Prior to infection, memory already included some responding clones, suggesting cross-reactive memory joined. A second wave of clones peaked on day 37, and their SARS-CoV-2 specificity went unconfirmed.

5'RACE, which relied on constant-segment primers, yielded TCR alpha and TCR beta cDNA libraries carrying sample barcodes and UMIs. TCRdb used MiXCR to reprocess the 5' RACE reads, holding one entry per CDR3 protein. The top ten hold roughly 9.1% of the sample, which has fewer than 700,000 distinct CDR3 sequences, 20% to 25% seen once. From germline, CDR1 is MNHEY and CDR2 SMNVEV (reference sequence). Trimming removed 6 bases from V and 8 bases from J; junction bases left unmatched: 12. This CDR3 has 16 residues. The sample holds a few counts of this clonotype. Its cognate antigen is unknown. The clonotype originates from an adult woman who had mild COVID-19 (a few samples of this study predate the infection). Cell type and time point are not known. The sequencing input was PBMCs or a T cell subset sorted from them (not recorded which). The V call is TRBV27, the J call TRBJ1-6; 8 positions match TRBD1. The CDR3 here is CASRSTPGGLDSPLHF. Written as DNA, the CDR3 is TGTGCCAGCAGATCAACCCCAGGGGGCCTGGATTCACCCCTCCACTTT.